This T cell receptor beta chain was identified during a study of blood T cells in healthy people across ages. There are a few counts of this clonotype. Sample-barcoded 5' priming and a J-beta primer mix drove a second PCR of roughly 6 to 12 cycles. With 12 random nucleotides, a template-switch adaptor tagged each individual cDNA molecule. Via MiXCR, TCRdb re-called the 5' RACE reads, giving one row per CDR3 protein. Of about 1.1 million distinct CDR3 sequences in the sample, approximately 38% were seen once. The germline V gene has CDR1 MGHRA and CDR2 YSYEKL. The CDR3 loop spans 13 amino acids. The ends were cut back, 2 bases at V and 8 bases at J, with 9 bases in the middle.

This TCR derives from a man younger than 35 in good health. This chain connects TRBV4-1 to TRBJ1-4; no clear D. Sequencing used blood. The CDR3 coding sequence is TGCGCCAGCAGCCAATCCGCCGTAGAAAAACTGTTTTTT. It codes for CASSQSAVEKLFF.